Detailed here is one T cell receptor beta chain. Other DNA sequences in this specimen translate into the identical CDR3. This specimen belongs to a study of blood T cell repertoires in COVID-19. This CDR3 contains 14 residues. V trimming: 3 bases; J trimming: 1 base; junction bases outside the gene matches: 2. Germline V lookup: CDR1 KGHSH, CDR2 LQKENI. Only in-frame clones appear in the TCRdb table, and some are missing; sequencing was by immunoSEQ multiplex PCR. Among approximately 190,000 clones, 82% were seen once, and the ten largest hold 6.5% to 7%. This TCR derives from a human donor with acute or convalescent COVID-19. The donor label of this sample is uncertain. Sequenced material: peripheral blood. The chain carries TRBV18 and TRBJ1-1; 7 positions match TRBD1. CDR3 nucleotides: TGTGCCAGCTCACCCGGACAGGAGAACACTGAAGCTTTCTTT. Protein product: CASSPGQENTEAFF.